The rows below give T cell receptor beta chains drawn from one sample of a study of cytomegalovirus exposure and HLA in healthy donors. This table comes from immunoSEQ multiplex PCR, and its TCRdb copy is limited to in-frame clones, with some not included. Of around 140,000 clones in the sample, around 78% were seen once. Sequenced sample: PBMCs. These receptors were taken from a woman under 30 in good health and CMV-seropositive. Both conserved end residues are part of each CDR3. Fields, in order: CDR3 protein, CDR3 DNA, J gene, D gene, V gene, clone size. The D gene is left open where the match is weak. Only part of the rows carry a size: once, few, many, or a class if the clone is expanded.

CDR3 protein: CASSQTPGGNEKLFF
CDR3 DNA: TGCGCCAGCAGCCAAACGCCCGGGGGGAATGAAAAACTGTTTTTT
J gene: TRBJ1-4
D gene: NA
V gene: TRBV4-1
clone size: NA

CDR3 protein: CASSYSNRGNSPLHF
CDR3 DNA: TGTGCCAGCAGTTACTCGAACAGGGGGAATTCACCCCTCCACTTT
J gene: TRBJ1-6
D gene: TRBD1
V gene: TRBV6-5
clone size: NA

CDR3 protein: CAWSSSTEAFF
CDR3 DNA: TGTGCCTGGAGTAGTAGCACTGAAGCTTTCTTT
J gene: TRBJ1-1
D gene: NA
V gene: TRBV30
clone size: NA

CDR3 protein: CASSLGYWQGENEKLFF
CDR3 DNA: TGTGCCAGCAGCTTAGGATATTGGCAGGGGGAGAATGAAAAACTGTTTTTT
J gene: TRBJ1-4
D gene: TRBD1
V gene: TRBV7-2
clone size: NA

CDR3 protein: CASGPSGFGQPQHF
CDR3 DNA: TGTGCTAGTGGTCCATCGGGGTTTGGACAGCCCCAGCATTTT
J gene: TRBJ1-5
D gene: NA
V gene: TRBV12-5
clone size: few

CDR3 protein: CASSSGQGRSEQFF
CDR3 DNA: TGTGCCAGCAGCTCGGGACAGGGACGGAGTGAGCAGTTCTTC
J gene: TRBJ2-1
D gene: TRBD1
V gene: TRBV5-4
clone size: NA

CDR3 protein: CASRPITGNYEQYF
CDR3 DNA: TGTGCCAGCAGACCAATTACAGGGAACTACGAGCAGTACTTC
J gene: TRBJ2-7
D gene: NA
V gene: TRBV11-2
clone size: few

CDR3 protein: CASSVGQGVWEQYF
CDR3 DNA: TGTGCCAGCAGCGTAGGTCAGGGGGTTTGGGAGCAGTACTTC
J gene: TRBJ2-7
D gene: TRBD1
V gene: TRBV9
clone size: once

CDR3 protein: CSSSQRRGQPQHF
CDR3 DNA: TGTTCCAGCAGCCAACGCCGGGGTCAGCCCCAGCATTTT
J gene: TRBJ1-5
D gene: NA
V gene: TRBV7-9
clone size: NA

CDR3 protein: CATDRGWPGELFF
CDR3 DNA: TGTGCCACCGACAGGGGGTGGCCCGGGGAGCTGTTTTTT
J gene: TRBJ2-2
D gene: TRBD1
V gene: TRBV5-5
clone size: NA

CDR3 protein: CAAGGTVYEQYF
CDR3 DNA: TGCGCCGCAGGGGGGACAGTCTACGAGCAGTACTTC
J gene: TRBJ2-7
D gene: NA
V gene: TRBV10-2
clone size: NA

CDR3 protein: CASSFLRGTSGHNEQFF
CDR3 DNA: TGCGCCAGCAGCTTTCTAAGGGGGACTAGCGGCCACAATGAGCAGTTCTTC
J gene: TRBJ2-1
D gene: TRBD2
V gene: TRBV5-1
clone size: NA

CDR3 protein: CASSLEQSNYGYTF
CDR3 DNA: TGCGCCAGCAGCTTAGAACAGTCTAACTATGGCTACACCTTC
J gene: TRBJ1-2
D gene: NA
V gene: TRBV5-1
clone size: NA

CDR3 protein: CASSPPGVNTEAFF
CDR3 DNA: TGTGCCAGCAGCCCACCGGGGGTTAACACTGAAGCTTTCTTT
J gene: TRBJ1-1
D gene: NA
V gene: TRBV5-5
clone size: once

CDR3 protein: CAWTRQGRDSPLHF
CDR3 DNA: TGTGCCTGGACCCGACAAGGTCGTGATTCACCCCTCCACTTT
J gene: TRBJ1-6
D gene: NA
V gene: TRBV30
clone size: NA

CDR3 protein: CASSSGQIYEQYF
CDR3 DNA: TGTGCCAGCAGCTCTGGACAGATCTACGAGCAGTACTTC
J gene: TRBJ2-7
D gene: NA
V gene: TRBV11-2
clone size: NA

CDR3 protein: CASSLAFGGDFSGNTIYF
CDR3 DNA: TGTGCCAGCAGCTTGGCCTTTGGCGGGGATTTCTCTGGAAACACCATATATTTT
J gene: TRBJ1-3
D gene: NA
V gene: TRBV5-4
clone size: NA

CDR3 protein: CASSLRMSGGSPRSGANVLTF
CDR3 DNA: TGTGCCAGCTCACTCCGGATGAGCGGGGGGTCACCCCGCTCTGGGGCCAACGTCCTGACTTTC
J gene: TRBJ2-6
D gene: TRBD2
V gene: TRBV18
clone size: NA

CDR3 protein: CASSAAGQGNYEQYF
CDR3 DNA: TGTGCCAGCAGTGCCGCGGGACAGGGAAATTACGAGCAGTACTTC
J gene: TRBJ2-7
D gene: TRBD1
V gene: TRBV28
clone size: NA

CDR3 protein: CASSAPGSPNTEAFF
CDR3 DNA: TGTGCCAGCAGCGCCCCTGGTAGCCCGAACACTGAAGCTTTCTTT
J gene: TRBJ1-1
D gene: NA
V gene: TRBV21-1
clone size: NA

CDR3 protein: CASSSRVTPRETQYF
CDR3 DNA: TGTGCCAGCAGCTCGAGGGTAACTCCCCGAGAGACCCAGTACTTC
J gene: TRBJ2-5
D gene: NA
V gene: TRBV9
clone size: once

CDR3 protein: CASRERIQGANTEAFF
CDR3 DNA: TGTGCCAGCAGGGAACGGATCCAGGGGGCGAACACTGAAGCTTTCTTT
J gene: TRBJ1-1
D gene: TRBD1
V gene: TRBV6-1
clone size: NA

CDR3 protein: CASSPVAGANTGELFF
CDR3 DNA: TGTGCCAGCTCACCAGTAGCGGGCGCGAACACCGGGGAGCTGTTTTTT
J gene: TRBJ2-2
D gene: TRBD2
V gene: TRBV18
clone size: NA

CDR3 protein: CASRRTGQGLGEQYF
CDR3 DNA: TGTGCCAGCCGAAGGACAGGGCAGGGCCTGGGCGAGCAGTACTTC
J gene: TRBJ2-7
D gene: TRBD1
V gene: TRBV18
clone size: NA

CDR3 protein: CASSPGVGGSYEQYF
CDR3 DNA: TGCGCCAGCAGTCCGGGGGTGGGGGGCTCCTACGAGCAGTACTTC
J gene: TRBJ2-7
D gene: NA
V gene: TRBV4-1
clone size: NA

CDR3 protein: CASSLTTGGLAFF
CDR3 DNA: TGTGCCAGCAGTTTGACGACAGGGGGCCTTGCGTTCTTC
J gene: TRBJ2-1
D gene: TRBD1
V gene: TRBV27
clone size: NA

CDR3 protein: CASSPTGISYNEQFF
CDR3 DNA: TGCGCCAGCAGCCCGACAGGTATCTCCTACAATGAGCAGTTCTTC
J gene: TRBJ2-1
D gene: NA
V gene: TRBV5-1
clone size: NA

CDR3 protein: CATSRGRETSGRYYNEQFF
CDR3 DNA: TGTGCCACCAGCAGGGGACGCGAAACTAGCGGAAGGTACTACAATGAGCAGTTCTTC
J gene: TRBJ2-1
D gene: TRBD2
V gene: TRBV15
clone size: NA

CDR3 protein: CASSQTGGPLYEQYF
CDR3 DNA: TGTGCCAGCAGCCAAACCGGGGGGCCCCTCTACGAGCAGTACTTC
J gene: TRBJ2-7
D gene: NA
V gene: TRBV4-2
clone size: NA

CDR3 protein: CASSDFRQGSGYTF
CDR3 DNA: TGTGCCAGCAGTGACTTTAGACAGGGGAGTGGCTACACCTTC
J gene: TRBJ1-2
D gene: TRBD1
V gene: TRBV6-1
clone size: few

CDR3 protein: CASSLLGGSQAFF
CDR3 DNA: TGTGCCAGCAGCTTATTGGGAGGGAGCCAAGCTTTCTTT
J gene: TRBJ1-1
D gene: NA
V gene: TRBV11-2
clone size: NA

CDR3 protein: CASSSRYPRQGANYGYTF
CDR3 DNA: TGTGCCAGCAGCTCCCGTTACCCCCGACAGGGGGCAAACTATGGCTACACCTTC
J gene: TRBJ1-2
D gene: TRBD1
V gene: TRBV11-2
clone size: NA

CDR3 protein: CASSLTSGVADTQYF
CDR3 DNA: TGTGCCAGCAGCCTGACTAGCGGGGTGGCAGATACGCAGTATTTT
J gene: TRBJ2-3
D gene: TRBD2
V gene: TRBV7-7
clone size: NA

CDR3 protein: CASSLQPLYEQYF
CDR3 DNA: TGCGCCAGCAGTTTACAGCCGCTCTACGAGCAGTACTTC
J gene: TRBJ2-7
D gene: NA
V gene: TRBV10-1
clone size: NA

CDR3 protein: CASWGTAYGYTF
CDR3 DNA: TGTGCCAGCTGGGGGACAGCCTATGGCTACACCTTC
J gene: TRBJ1-2
D gene: TRBD1
V gene: TRBV28
clone size: NA

CDR3 protein: CATLNLGTLSYEQYF
CDR3 DNA: TGTGCCACGCTAAACCTCGGGACACTTTCCTACGAGCAGTACTTC
J gene: TRBJ2-7
D gene: NA
V gene: TRBV7-9
clone size: NA

CDR3 protein: CASSQDLTGGYGYTF
CDR3 DNA: TGCGCCAGCAGCCAAGATCTAACAGGGGGATATGGCTACACCTTC
J gene: TRBJ1-2
D gene: TRBD1
V gene: TRBV4-3
clone size: NA

CDR3 protein: CASGLTGSYNEQFF
CDR3 DNA: TGTGCTAGTGGTCTGACAGGTTCCTACAATGAGCAGTTCTTC
J gene: TRBJ2-1
D gene: NA
V gene: TRBV12-5
clone size: NA

CDR3 protein: CASSPSTTVGSEAFF
CDR3 DNA: TGTGCCAGCAGCCCCTCGACAACGGTCGGATCTGAAGCTTTCTTT
J gene: TRBJ1-1
D gene: NA
V gene: TRBV7-2
clone size: NA

CDR3 protein: CASSQAGSIIGDTQYF
CDR3 DNA: TGTGCCAGCAGCCAAGCCGGGAGCATCATAGGGGATACACAGTATTTT
J gene: TRBJ2-3
D gene: NA
V gene: TRBV14
clone size: NA

CDR3 protein: CASIAMLNEQFF
CDR3 DNA: TGTGCCAGCATTGCGATGTTGAATGAGCAGTTCTTC
J gene: TRBJ2-1
D gene: NA
V gene: TRBV2
clone size: NA

CDR3 protein: CASKDQDRAHNEQFF
CDR3 DNA: TGTGCCAGCAAGGACCAGGACAGGGCCCACAATGAGCAGTTCTTC
J gene: TRBJ2-1
D gene: TRBD1
V gene: TRBV6-6
clone size: few

CDR3 protein: CASSLQPLSYEQYF
CDR3 DNA: TGTGCCAGCAGCTTACAGCCCCTCTCCTACGAGCAGTACTTC
J gene: TRBJ2-7
D gene: NA
V gene: TRBV5-8
clone size: NA

CDR3 protein: CASSRLAGGRKHTDTQYF
CDR3 DNA: TGTGCCAGTAGTAGGCTAGCGGGGGGCCGAAAACATACAGATACGCAGTATTTT
J gene: TRBJ2-3
D gene: TRBD2
V gene: TRBV19
clone size: NA

CDR3 protein: CASSWDSNLSYEQYF
CDR3 DNA: TGTGCCAGCAGCTGGGACAGCAACCTCTCCTACGAGCAGTACTTC
J gene: TRBJ2-7
D gene: TRBD1
V gene: TRBV27
clone size: NA

CDR3 protein: CASSDLITGKNTEAFF
CDR3 DNA: TGTGCCAGCAGTGATCTAATAACGGGGAAGAACACTGAAGCTTTCTTT
J gene: TRBJ1-1
D gene: NA
V gene: TRBV6-1
clone size: NA

CDR3 protein: CASSPYEQTNTEAFF
CDR3 DNA: TGTGCCAGCTCACCATATGAACAGACGAACACTGAAGCTTTCTTT
J gene: TRBJ1-1
D gene: NA
V gene: TRBV18
clone size: NA

CDR3 protein: CASSEKDSENNEQFF
CDR3 DNA: TGTGCCAGCAGTGAAAAGGACAGCGAAAACAATGAGCAGTTCTTC
J gene: TRBJ2-1
D gene: NA
V gene: TRBV6-4
clone size: NA

CDR3 protein: CASSYTGHNQPQHF
CDR3 DNA: TGCGCCAGCAGTTACACAGGACATAATCAGCCCCAGCATTTT
J gene: TRBJ1-5
D gene: NA
V gene: TRBV10-2
clone size: NA

CDR3 protein: CATSRDWQGGTEAFF
CDR3 DNA: TGTGCCACCAGCAGAGATTGGCAGGGAGGAACTGAAGCTTTCTTT
J gene: TRBJ1-1
D gene: NA
V gene: TRBV15
clone size: NA

CDR3 protein: CASSQKLGLGGYEQYF
CDR3 DNA: TGCGCCAGCAGCCAAAAATTGGGCCTCGGGGGCTACGAGCAGTACTTC
J gene: TRBJ2-7
D gene: NA
V gene: TRBV4-1
clone size: NA

CDR3 protein: CASSPTLGTPRNEQYF
CDR3 DNA: TGTGCCAGCAGCCCCACCCTCGGGACACCTAGGAACGAGCAGTACTTC
J gene: TRBJ2-7
D gene: NA
V gene: TRBV11-2
clone size: NA

CDR3 protein: CASSYGSYEQYF
CDR3 DNA: TGTGCCAGCAGCTACGGCTCCTACGAGCAGTACTTC
J gene: TRBJ2-7
D gene: NA
V gene: TRBV5-6
clone size: NA

CDR3 protein: CASSARRAPVHGYTF
CDR3 DNA: TGTGCCAGCAGTGCCAGGCGGGCCCCTGTTCATGGCTACACCTTC
J gene: TRBJ1-2
D gene: NA
V gene: TRBV6-1
clone size: few

CDR3 protein: CASSPGLAGGSLSYEQYF
CDR3 DNA: TGCGCCAGCAGCCCCGGACTAGCGGGGGGCTCCCTTAGCTACGAGCAGTACTTC
J gene: TRBJ2-7
D gene: TRBD2
V gene: TRBV5-1
clone size: NA

CDR3 protein: CALLRGNYGYTF
CDR3 DNA: TGTGCCCTTTTAAGGGGAAACTATGGCTACACCTTC
J gene: TRBJ1-2
D gene: NA
V gene: TRBV30
clone size: NA

CDR3 protein: CASSPYGTSGGETQYF
CDR3 DNA: TGTGCCAGCAGCCCCTACGGAACTAGCGGGGGAGAGACCCAGTACTTC
J gene: TRBJ2-5
D gene: TRBD2
V gene: TRBV9
clone size: few

CDR3 protein: CASMGGYVNTEAFF
CDR3 DNA: TGTGCCAGCATGGGGGGGTATGTGAACACTGAAGCTTTCTTT
J gene: TRBJ1-1
D gene: NA
V gene: TRBV6-5
clone size: NA

CDR3 protein: CASSLMAGKNEKLFF
CDR3 DNA: TGTGCCAGCAGCTTGATGGCAGGGAAAAATGAAAAACTGTTTTTT
J gene: TRBJ1-4
D gene: NA
V gene: TRBV5-6
clone size: NA